Listed below are T cell receptor beta chains from one sample, sequenced in a study of beta chain features in type 1 diabetes. The repertoire was sequenced with immunoSEQ multiplex PCR; TCRdb's copy has only in-frame clones and lacks some. In the table there are approximately 280,000 clones, 14% to 15% of which are singletons. Specimen: naive CD4+ T cells from blood. These receptors came from a man between 18 and 35 years old with type 1 diabetes. Both conserved end residues are part of each CDR3. The D gene is left open where the match is weak. Where a row states a size, it is once, few, many or the class of an expanded clone; other rows omit it.

v_call	clone_size	d_call	j_call	cdr3_nt	cdr3_aa
TRBV9	NA	NA	TRBJ1-2	TGTGCCAGCAGCGTAGATCCGGGGGGCTATGGCTACACCTTC	CASSVDPGGYGYTF
TRBV29-1	NA	TRBD2	TRBJ2-7	TGCAGCGCCGCGGGACTAGCGGGAACCTACGAGCAGTACTTC	CSAAGLAGTYEQYF
TRBV5-4	once	TRBD1	TRBJ2-7	TGTGCCAGCACCCGAACAGGGGGCCTTGACGAGCAGTACTTC	CASTRTGGLDEQYF
TRBV5-6	NA	NA	TRBJ1-6	TGTGCCAGCAGCTGGAACAGGGCACCACCCCTCCACTTT	CASSWNRAPPLHF
TRBV5-6	few	TRBD1	TRBJ2-3	TGTGCCAGCAGCTTGTTTGGCAGGGGGTCCCCAGATACGCAGTATTTT	CASSLFGRGSPDTQYF
TRBV9	few	NA	TRBJ2-1	TGTGCCAGCAGCGTAGTCAACAATGAGCAGTTCTTC	CASSVVNNEQFF
TRBV9	NA	NA	TRBJ2-5	TGTGCCAGCAGCTTGACGGGACTTACGGCAGAGACCCAGTACTTC	CASSLTGLTAETQYF
TRBV7-2	few	NA	TRBJ1-2	TGTGCCAGCAGCCACGAGGCGGGCAGAAACTATGGCTACACCTTC	CASSHEAGRNYGYTF
TRBV5-6	NA	TRBD2	TRBJ2-3	TGTGCCAGCAGCTTACTAGCGGGGGGCTGGGATACGCAGTATTTT	CASSLLAGGWDTQYF
TRBV9	few	TRBD1	TRBJ1-2	TGTGCCAGCGGGGGGAAACTGACAGGGCCTCATGGCTACACCTTC	CASGGKLTGPHGYTF
TRBV5-1	NA	NA	TRBJ2-7	TGCGCCAGCAGCTTGACGACTTCCGACAGCTACGAGCAGTACTTC	CASSLTTSDSYEQYF
TRBV27	few	TRBD2	TRBJ2-1	TGTGCCAGCAGTGGATCCGGGACTAGCGGGAGCTATGAGCAGTTCTTC	CASSGSGTSGSYEQFF
TRBV30	NA	NA	TRBJ1-1	TGTGCCTGGAGTGTACCAGACAGGCGGAACACTGAAGCTTTCTTT	CAWSVPDRRNTEAFF
TRBV7-2	few	TRBD2	TRBJ2-5	TGTGCCAGCAGCTCGATGACTAGCGCAAAGGGAGAGACCCAGTACTTC	CASSSMTSAKGETQYF
TRBV9	NA	TRBD2	TRBJ2-3	TGTGCCAGCAGCAGCGGGAGAACGACAGATACGCAGTATTTT	CASSSGRTTDTQYF
TRBV28	NA	TRBD2	TRBJ2-3	TGTGCCAGCAGTCCAGAGGGACTAGCGGGAGGGGCAGATACGCAGTATTTT	CASSPEGLAGGADTQYF
TRBV28	NA	NA	TRBJ2-7	TGTGCCAGCAGCCCGGACAGCCTGGCCTACGAGCAGTACTTC	CASSPDSLAYEQYF
TRBV30	NA	NA	TRBJ2-7	TGTGCCTGGAGTGTACTCACAGGGCTGATCTACTACGAGCAGTACTTC	CAWSVLTGLIYYEQYF
TRBV7-2	NA	TRBD2	TRBJ2-1	TGTGCCAGCAGCAACAGACTAGCGGGACACTCAACCTACAATGAGCAGTTCTTC	CASSNRLAGHSTYNEQFF
TRBV9	few	NA	TRBJ2-5	TGTGCCAGCAGCTCCCGGACAGAAGAGACCCAGTACTTC	CASSSRTEETQYF
TRBV5-4	NA	NA	TRBJ2-5	TGTGCCAGCAGCGGGGGGTCGGGCAGTGAGACCCAGTACTTC	CASSGGSGSETQYF
TRBV4-3	few	NA	TRBJ1-3	TGCGCCAGCAGCCAAGATTACGAGATCAGGGGAAACACCATATATTTT	CASSQDYEIRGNTIYF
TRBV4-3	NA	TRBD2	TRBJ2-5	TGCGCCAGCAGCCAAGATTTCGAGGCTAGCGGGGGTCTGGAGACCCAGTACTTC	CASSQDFEASGGLETQYF
TRBV7-8	once	NA	TRBJ2-7	TGTGCCAGCAGCTTAGCCCTCCCGGGACTGGCGTACTTC	CASSLALPGLAYF
TRBV5-6	NA	TRBD1	TRBJ2-7	TGTGCCAGCAGCCCCCCCGGGACAGTTTCCTACGAGCAGTACTTC	CASSPPGTVSYEQYF
TRBV7-2	NA	NA	TRBJ1-2	TGTGCCAGCAGCTTAGGCGGGTACTATGGCTACACCTTC	CASSLGGYYGYTF
TRBV5-1	few	TRBD2	TRBJ2-4	TGCGCCAGCAGAACTAGCGGGAGTCGGAACATTCAGTACTTC	CASRTSGSRNIQYF
TRBV6-7	NA	TRBD2	TRBJ2-3	TGTGCCAGCAGTTACTCGAACCTAGCGGGCCGCCTGACGCAGTATTTT	CASSYSNLAGRLTQYF
TRBV18	few	NA	TRBJ2-3	TGTGCCAGCTCACCCACAGGAGGCACAGATACGCAGTATTTT	CASSPTGGTDTQYF
TRBV5-6	NA	NA	TRBJ1-1	TGTGCCAGCAGCTCTGGAGGTAAGGAAGCTTTCTTT	CASSSGGKEAFF
TRBV29-1	NA	NA	TRBJ2-7	TGCAGCGTTGTGGGGAGGACTTCCTACGAGCAGTACTTC	CSVVGRTSYEQYF
TRBV6-5	NA	NA	TRBJ2-3	TGTGCCAGCAGTTACAGGACACATTCCCCACAGTATTTT	CASSYRTHSPQYF
TRBV4-3	few	NA	TRBJ2-5	TGCGCCAGCAGCCCTCGACTATTTCCGGGGGAGACCCAGTACTTC	CASSPRLFPGETQYF